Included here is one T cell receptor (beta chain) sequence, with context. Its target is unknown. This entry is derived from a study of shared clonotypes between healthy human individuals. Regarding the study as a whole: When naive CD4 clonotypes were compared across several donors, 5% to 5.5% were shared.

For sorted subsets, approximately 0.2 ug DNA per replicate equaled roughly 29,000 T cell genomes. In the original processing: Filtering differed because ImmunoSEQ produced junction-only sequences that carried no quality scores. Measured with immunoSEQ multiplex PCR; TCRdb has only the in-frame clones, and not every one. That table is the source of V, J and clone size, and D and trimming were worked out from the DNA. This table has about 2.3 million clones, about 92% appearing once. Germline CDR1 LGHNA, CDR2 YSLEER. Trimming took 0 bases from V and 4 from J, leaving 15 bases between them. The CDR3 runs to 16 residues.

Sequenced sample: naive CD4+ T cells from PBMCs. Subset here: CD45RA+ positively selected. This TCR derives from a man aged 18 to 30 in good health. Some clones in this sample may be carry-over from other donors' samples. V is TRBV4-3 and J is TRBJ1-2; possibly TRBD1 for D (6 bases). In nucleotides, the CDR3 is TGCGCCAGCAGCCAAGATCCCGGGACATTCGGCTATGGCTACACCTTC. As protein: CASSQDPGTFGYGYTF.